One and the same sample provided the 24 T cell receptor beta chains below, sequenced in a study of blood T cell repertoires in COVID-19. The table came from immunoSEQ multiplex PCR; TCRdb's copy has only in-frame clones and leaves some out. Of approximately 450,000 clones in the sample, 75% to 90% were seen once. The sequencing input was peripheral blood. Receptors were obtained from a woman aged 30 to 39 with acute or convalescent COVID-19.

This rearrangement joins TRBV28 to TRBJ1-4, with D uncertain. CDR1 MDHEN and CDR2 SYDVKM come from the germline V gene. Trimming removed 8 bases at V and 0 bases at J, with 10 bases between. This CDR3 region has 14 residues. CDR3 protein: CASGTPTTNEKLFF. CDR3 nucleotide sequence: TGTGCCAGCGGTACTCCTACAACTAATGAAAAACTGTTTTTT. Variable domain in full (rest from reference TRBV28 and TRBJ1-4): DVKVTQSSRYLVKRTGEKVFLECVQDMDHENMFWYRQDPGLGLRLIYFSYDVKMKEKGDIPEGYSVSREKKERFSLILESASTNQTSMYLCASGTPTTNEKLFFGSGTQLSVL.

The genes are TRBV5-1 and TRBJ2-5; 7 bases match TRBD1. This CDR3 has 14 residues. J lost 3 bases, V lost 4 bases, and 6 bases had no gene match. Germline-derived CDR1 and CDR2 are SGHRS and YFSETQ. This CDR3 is CASSPRTGEETQYF. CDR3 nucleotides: TGCGCCAGCAGCCCTAGGACAGGAGAAGAGACCCAGTACTTC.

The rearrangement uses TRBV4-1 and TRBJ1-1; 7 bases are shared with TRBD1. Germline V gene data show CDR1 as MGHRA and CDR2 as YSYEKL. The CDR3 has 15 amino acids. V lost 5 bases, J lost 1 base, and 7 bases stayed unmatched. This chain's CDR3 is CASSFRTGWNTEAFF. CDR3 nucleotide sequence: TGCGCCAGCAGCTTTCGGACAGGTTGGAACACTGAAGCTTTCTTT.

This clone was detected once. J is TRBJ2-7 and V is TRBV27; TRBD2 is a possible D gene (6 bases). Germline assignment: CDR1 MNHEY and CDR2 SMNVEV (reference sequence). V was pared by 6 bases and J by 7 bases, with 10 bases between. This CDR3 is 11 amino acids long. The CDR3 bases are TGTGCCAGCAGCCGGAGCGGGGAGCAGTACTTC. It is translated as CASSRSGEQYF.

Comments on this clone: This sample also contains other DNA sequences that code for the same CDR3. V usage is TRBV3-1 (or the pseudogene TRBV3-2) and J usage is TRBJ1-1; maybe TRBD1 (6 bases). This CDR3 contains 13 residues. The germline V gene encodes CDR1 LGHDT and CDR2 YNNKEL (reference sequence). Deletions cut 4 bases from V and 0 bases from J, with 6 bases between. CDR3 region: CASSPGVNTEAFF. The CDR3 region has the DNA TGTGCCAGCAGCCCAGGGGTGAACACTGAAGCTTTCTTT.

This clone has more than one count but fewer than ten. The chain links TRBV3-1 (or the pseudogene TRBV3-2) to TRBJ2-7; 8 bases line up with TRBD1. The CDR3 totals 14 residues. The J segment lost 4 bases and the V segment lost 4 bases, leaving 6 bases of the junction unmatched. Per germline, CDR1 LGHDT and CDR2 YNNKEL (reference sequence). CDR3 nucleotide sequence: TGTGCCAGCAGCCCCCGGGACAGGTTTTACGAGCAGTACTTC. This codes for CASSPRDRFYEQYF.

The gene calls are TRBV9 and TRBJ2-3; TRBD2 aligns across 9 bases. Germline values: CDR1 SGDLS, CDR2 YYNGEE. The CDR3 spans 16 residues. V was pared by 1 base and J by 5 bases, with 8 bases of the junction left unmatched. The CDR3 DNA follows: TGTGCCAGCAGCGTATTCGAAGCGGGGGGTTTAGATACGCAGTATTTT. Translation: CASSVFEAGGLDTQYF.

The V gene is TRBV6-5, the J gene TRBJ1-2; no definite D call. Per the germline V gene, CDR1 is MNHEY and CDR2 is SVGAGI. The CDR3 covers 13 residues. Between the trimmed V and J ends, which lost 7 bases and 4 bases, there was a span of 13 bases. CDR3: CASKSGQSYGYTF. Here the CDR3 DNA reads TGTGCCAGCAAATCAGGTCAAAGCTATGGCTACACCTTC.

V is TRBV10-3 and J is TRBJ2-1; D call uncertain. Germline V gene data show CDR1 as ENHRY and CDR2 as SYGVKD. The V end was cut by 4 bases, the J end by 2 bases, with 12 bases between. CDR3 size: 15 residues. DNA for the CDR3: TGTGCCATCAGTGCTGTAACAGAAACCTACAATGAGCAGTTCTTC. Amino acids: CAISAVTETYNEQFF.

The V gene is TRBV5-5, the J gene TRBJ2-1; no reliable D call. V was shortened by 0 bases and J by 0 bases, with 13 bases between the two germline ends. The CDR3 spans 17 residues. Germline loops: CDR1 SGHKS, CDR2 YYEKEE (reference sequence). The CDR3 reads CASSLGPDRSSYNEQFF. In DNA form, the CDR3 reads TGTGCCAGCAGCTTGGGCCCCGACCGGAGCTCCTACAATGAGCAGTTCTTC.

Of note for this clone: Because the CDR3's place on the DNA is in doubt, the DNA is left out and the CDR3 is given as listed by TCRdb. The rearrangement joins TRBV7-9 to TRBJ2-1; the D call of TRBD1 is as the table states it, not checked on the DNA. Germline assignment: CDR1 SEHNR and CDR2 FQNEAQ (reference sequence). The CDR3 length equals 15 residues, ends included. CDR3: CASSPPTVFGSEQFF.

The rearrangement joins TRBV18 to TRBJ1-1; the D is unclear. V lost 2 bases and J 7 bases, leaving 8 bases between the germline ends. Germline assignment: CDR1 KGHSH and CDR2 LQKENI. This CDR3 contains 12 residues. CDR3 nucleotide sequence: TGTGCCAGCTCACCAGGAGTCGGTGAAGCTTTCTTT. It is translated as CASSPGVGEAFF.

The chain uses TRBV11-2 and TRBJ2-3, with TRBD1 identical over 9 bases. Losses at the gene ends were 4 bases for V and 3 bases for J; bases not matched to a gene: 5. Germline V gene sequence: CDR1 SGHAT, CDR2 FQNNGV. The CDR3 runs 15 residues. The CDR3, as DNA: TGTGCCAGCAGCTCTACAGGGGGCCGGACAGATACGCAGTATTTT. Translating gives CASSSTGGRTDTQYF.

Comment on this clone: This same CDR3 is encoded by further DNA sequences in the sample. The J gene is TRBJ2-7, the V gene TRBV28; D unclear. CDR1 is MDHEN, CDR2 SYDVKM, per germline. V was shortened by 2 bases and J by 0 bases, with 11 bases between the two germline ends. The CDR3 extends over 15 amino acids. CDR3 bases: TGTGCCAGCAGTTTAGGTAGTCGGAGCTCCTACGAGCAGTACTTC. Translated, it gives CASSLGSRSSYEQYF.

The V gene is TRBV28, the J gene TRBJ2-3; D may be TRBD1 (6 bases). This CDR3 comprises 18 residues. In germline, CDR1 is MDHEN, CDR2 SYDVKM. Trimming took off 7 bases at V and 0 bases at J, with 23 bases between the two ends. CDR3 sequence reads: CASTPLVWGPPSTDTQYF. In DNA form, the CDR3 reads TGTGCCAGCACCCCTCTTGTGTGGGGGCCCCCTAGCACAGATACGCAGTATTTT.

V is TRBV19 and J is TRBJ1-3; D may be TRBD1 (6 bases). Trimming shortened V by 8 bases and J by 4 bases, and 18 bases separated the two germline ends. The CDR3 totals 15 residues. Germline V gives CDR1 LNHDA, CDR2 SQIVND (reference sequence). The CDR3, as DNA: TGTGCCAGTTCCTCCTCAACAGGGTACGGAAACACCATATATTTT. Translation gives CASSSSTGYGNTIYF.

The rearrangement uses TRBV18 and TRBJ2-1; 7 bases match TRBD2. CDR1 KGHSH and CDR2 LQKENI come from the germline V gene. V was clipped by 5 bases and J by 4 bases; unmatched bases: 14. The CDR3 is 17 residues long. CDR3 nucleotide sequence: TGTGCCAGCTCAGCAATAGCGGGCCCGAACCAGTACAATGAGCAGTTCTTC. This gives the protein CASSAIAGPNQYNEQFF.

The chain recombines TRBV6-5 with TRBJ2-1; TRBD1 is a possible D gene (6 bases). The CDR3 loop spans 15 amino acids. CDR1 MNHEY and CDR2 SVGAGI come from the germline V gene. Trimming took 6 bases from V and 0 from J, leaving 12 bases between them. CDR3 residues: CASRNRDHSYNEQFF. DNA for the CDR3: TGTGCCAGCAGAAACAGGGACCACTCCTACAATGAGCAGTTCTTC.

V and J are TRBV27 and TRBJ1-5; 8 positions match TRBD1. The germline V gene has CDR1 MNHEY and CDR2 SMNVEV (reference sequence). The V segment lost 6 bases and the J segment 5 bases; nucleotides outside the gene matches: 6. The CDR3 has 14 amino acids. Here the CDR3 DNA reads TGTGCCAGCAGCCTCCGGACAGGGCATCAGCCCCAGCATTTT. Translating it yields CASSLRTGHQPQHF.

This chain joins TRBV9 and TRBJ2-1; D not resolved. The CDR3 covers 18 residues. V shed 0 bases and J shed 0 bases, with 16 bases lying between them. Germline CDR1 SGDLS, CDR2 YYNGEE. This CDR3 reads CASSVAPSSYSSYNEQFF. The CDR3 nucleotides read TGTGCCAGCAGCGTAGCCCCCAGTTCTTACAGCTCCTACAATGAGCAGTTCTTC.

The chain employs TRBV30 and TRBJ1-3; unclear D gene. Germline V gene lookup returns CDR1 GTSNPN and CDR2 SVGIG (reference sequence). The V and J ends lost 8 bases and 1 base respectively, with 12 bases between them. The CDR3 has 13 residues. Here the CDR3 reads CAHTRESGNTIYF. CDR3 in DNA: TGTGCCCACACCCGGGAATCTGGAAACACCATATATTTT.

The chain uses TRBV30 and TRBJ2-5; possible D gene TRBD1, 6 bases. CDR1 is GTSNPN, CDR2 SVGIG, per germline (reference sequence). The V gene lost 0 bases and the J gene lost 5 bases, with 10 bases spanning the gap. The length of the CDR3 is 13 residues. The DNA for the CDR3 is TGTGCCTGGAGTGTACAGGGCCTCGAGACCCAGTACTTC. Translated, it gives CAWSVQGLETQYF.

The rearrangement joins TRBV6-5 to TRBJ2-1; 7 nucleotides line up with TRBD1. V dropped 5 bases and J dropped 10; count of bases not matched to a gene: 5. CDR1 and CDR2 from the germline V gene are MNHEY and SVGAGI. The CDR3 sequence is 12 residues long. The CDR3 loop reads CASSLMTGEQFF. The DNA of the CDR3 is TGTGCCAGCAGTCTGATGACAGGGGAGCAGTTCTTC.

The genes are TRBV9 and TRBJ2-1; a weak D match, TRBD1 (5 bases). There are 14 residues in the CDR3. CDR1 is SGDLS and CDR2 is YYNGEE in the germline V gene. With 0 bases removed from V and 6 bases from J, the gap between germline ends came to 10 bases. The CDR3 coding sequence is TGTGCCAGCAGCGTAGTCCAGGGTGGCAATGAGCAGTTCTTC. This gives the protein CASSVVQGGNEQFF.